The 27 T cell receptor beta chains below were found in one sample sequenced in a study of blood T cell repertoires in COVID-19. TCRdb's table, derived via immunoSEQ multiplex PCR, lists solely in-frame clones and lacks some. The table includes about 98,000 clones, roughly 90% detected once. Sequenced sample: peripheral blood. Source of these receptors: a woman between 45 and 65 years old with COVID-19, enrolled during active disease.

This sequence joins TRBV5-4 and TRBJ2-5; 7 bases map to TRBD2. The V gene end was trimmed by 2 bases and the J gene end by 2 bases; junction bases not matched to a gene: 6. Germline V gene sequence: CDR1 SGHNT, CDR2 YYREEE (reference sequence). This CDR3 comprises 15 residues. The CDR3 DNA reads as TGTGCCAGCAGCTTTGAACGGGGGGATCAAGAGACCCAGTACTTC. Its protein is CASSFERGDQETQYF.

The chain combines TRBV28 with TRBJ1-4; 7 bases fit TRBD1. The V gene's germline CDR1 is MDHEN and CDR2 SYDVKM. The CDR3 has 14 amino acids. V gave up 6 bases and J gave up 5 bases; unmatched junction bases: 6. Here the CDR3 DNA reads TGTGCCAGCAGGCCGAGGGGGCAAAATGAAAAACTGTTTTTT. It encodes CASRPRGQNEKLFF.

The chain has TRBV11-2 and TRBJ2-6; D possibly corresponds to TRBD2 (6 bases). V was pared by 1 base and J by 2 bases, with 9 bases between. CDR1 and CDR2 (germline): SGHAT, FQNNGV. CDR3 length: 16 amino acids. The CDR3 DNA reads TGTGCCAGCAGCTTAGTGGGGGGAGCTGGGGCCAACGTCCTGACTTTC. Protein: CASSLVGGAGANVLTF.

The CDR3 spells CASSLEPSLTIYF. Written as DNA, the CDR3 is TGTGCCAGCAGCTTAGAACCCTCCCTAACCATATATTTT. The genes are TRBV11-2 and TRBJ1-3; D gene unclear. V was pared by 0 bases and J by 10 bases, with 10 bases between. The CDR3 has 13 residues. Germline V lookup: CDR1 SGHAT, CDR2 FQNNGV.

CDR3 in DNA: TGCGCCAGCAGCCAAACCGACAGGCACACTGAAGCTTTCTTT. It codes for CASSQTDRHTEAFF. The chain couples TRBV4-1 to TRBJ1-1; possible D gene TRBD1, 6 bases. From germline, CDR1 is MGHRA and CDR2 YSYEKL. Trimming removed 2 bases at V and 3 bases at J, with 10 bases between. The CDR3 spans 14 residues.

The chain has TRBV27 and TRBJ2-7; 7 bases agree with TRBD1. The CDR3 is 14 amino acids. CDR1 is MNHEY and CDR2 is SMNVEV in the germline V gene (reference sequence). V dropped 6 bases and J dropped 4; count of bases not matched to a gene: 9. CDR3 nucleotide sequence: TGTGCCAGCAGCCTTTCGACAGGGAAATACGAGCAGTACTTC. Amino acids: CASSLSTGKYEQYF.

The CDR3 protein is CASSLLAGGGANEQFF. The CDR3 region has the DNA TGTGCCAGCAGCCTCCTTGCGGGCGGGGGGGCAAATGAGCAGTTCTTC. J is TRBJ2-1 and V is TRBV7-2; the match to TRBD2 covers 9 bases. There are 16 residues in the CDR3. V trimming: 5 bases; J trimming: 7 bases; junction bases outside the gene matches: 12. From germline, CDR1 is SGHTA and CDR2 FQGNSA.

V and J are TRBV6-5 and TRBJ2-2, with TRBD2 matching over 7 bases. The CDR3 consists of 15 residues. V lost 6 bases, J lost 6 bases, and 10 bases stayed unmatched. From germline, CDR1 is MNHEY and CDR2 SVGAGI. CDR3 sequence: CASRSLRGRAGELFF. The CDR3 nucleotides read TGTGCCAGCAGGTCCCTCCGGGGGAGGGCCGGGGAGCTGTTTTTT.

About this clone itself: Relative to the germline gene, one junction end is altered; a read error may explain this. The V and J genes are TRBV6-5 and TRBJ1-2; no reliable D call. The length of the CDR3 is 11 residues. CDR1 is MNHEY, CDR2 SVGAGI, per germline. In DNA form, the CDR3 reads TGTGCCAGCAGTTCATCCTATGACTACACCTTC. Translation: CASSSSYDYTF.

The V gene is TRBV14, the J gene TRBJ1-3; D is undetermined. From germline, CDR1 is SGHDN and CDR2 FVKESK. This CDR3 contains 15 residues. V lost 4 bases and J lost 0, with 10 bases in between. This chain's CDR3 is CASSPRAGSGNTIYF. For the CDR3, the DNA is TGTGCCAGCAGCCCCCGAGCCGGCTCTGGAAACACCATATATTTT.

The chain recombines TRBV19 with TRBJ1-6; possibly TRBD1 for D (6 bases). V gave up 8 bases and J gave up 11 bases, with 16 bases separating them. The CDR3 is made up of 13 amino acids. Germline V gene lookup returns CDR1 LNHDA and CDR2 SQIVND (reference sequence). Here the CDR3 reads CASAGTQRAPLHF. DNA of the CDR3: TGTGCCAGTGCCGGGACACAGAGGGCACCCCTCCACTTT.

The sample holds a few counts of this clone. The chain joins TRBV7-9 to TRBJ2-2; TRBD2 matches 8 bases. CDR3 length: 17 residues. J gave up 1 base and V 8 bases, and 12 bases lay outside the gene matches. Germline lookup yields CDR1 SEHNR and CDR2 FQNEAQ (reference sequence). The CDR3: CASGLTGLAGNTGELFF. The CDR3 bases are TGTGCCAGCGGGCTTACGGGTCTAGCGGGGAACACCGGGGAGCTGTTTTTT.

CDR3 residues: CASSYSTGLGTEAFF. The CDR3 region has the DNA TGTGCCAGCAGTTACTCGACAGGGCTAGGCACTGAAGCTTTCTTT. V is TRBV6-5 and J is TRBJ1-1; 7 bases line up with TRBD1. The CDR3 has 15 amino acids. Germline V gene sequence: CDR1 MNHEY, CDR2 SVGAGI. V shed 0 bases and J 4 bases; nucleotides not matched to a gene: 5.

The gene calls are TRBV6-1 and TRBJ1-2; the match to TRBD1 covers 8 bases. CDR3 size: 15 residues. The ends lost 5 bases at V and 8 bases at J; junction bases unmatched: 13. In germline, CDR1 is MNHNS, CDR2 SASEGT. The CDR3 loop reads CASSTGTGLLWGYTF. As DNA, the CDR3 is TGTGCCAGCAGTACCGGGACAGGTCTTCTCTGGGGCTACACCTTC.

The rearrangement joins TRBV7-9 to TRBJ2-7; 11 bases map to TRBD1. The CDR3 has 14 amino acids. Trimming took 4 bases from V and 6 from J; bases not matched to a gene: 5. Germline V gene data show CDR1 as SEHNR and CDR2 as FQNEAQ (reference sequence). The CDR3 region has the DNA TGTGCCAGCAGCTCGGACAGGGGGCGGTTCGAGCAGTACTTC. This encodes CASSSDRGRFEQYF. Variable domain in full (rest from reference TRBV7-9 and TRBJ2-7): DTGVSQNPRHKITKRGQNVTFRCDPISEHNRLYWYRQTLGQGPEFLTYFQNEAQLEKSRLLSDRFSAERPKGSFSTLEIQRTEQGDSAMYLCASSSDRGRFEQYFGPGTRLTVT.

The rearrangement uses TRBV4-1 and TRBJ1-2; D is perhaps TRBD1 (6 bases). The V end was cut by 1 base, the J end by 8 bases, with 11 bases between. CDR1 is MGHRA and CDR2 is YSYEKL in the germline V gene. There are 13 residues in the CDR3. The CDR3: CASSQAPQGGYTF. In DNA form, the CDR3 reads TGCGCCAGCAGCCAAGCACCCCAGGGGGGCTACACCTTC.

The chain is built from TRBV7-3 and TRBJ2-1, with 7 bases lining up with TRBD1. The CDR3 runs to 14 residues. Germline V gene data show CDR1 as SGHTA and CDR2 as FQGTGA. V was clipped by 6 bases and J by 2 bases; unmatched bases: 4. CDR3 protein: CASSPTGPYNEQFF. CDR3 nucleotide sequence: TGTGCCAGCAGTCCGACAGGGCCCTACAATGAGCAGTTCTTC.

The chain couples TRBV6-6 to TRBJ1-2; no definite D call. The V and J ends lost 6 bases and 0 bases respectively, with 5 bases between them. Germline V lookup: CDR1 MNHNY, CDR2 SVGAGI (reference sequence). The CDR3 spans 12 residues. The chain's CDR3 is CASSGANYGYTF. In DNA form, the CDR3 reads TGTGCCAGCAGCGGAGCTAACTATGGCTACACCTTC.

The chain recombines TRBV5-5 with TRBJ1-2; 11 nucleotides match TRBD1. V lost 4 bases, J lost 6 bases, and 11 bases stayed unmatched. CDR3 length equals 16 residues. CDR1 and CDR2 from the germline V gene are SGHKS and YYEKEE (reference sequence). CDR3: CASSPGTGGNRDGYTF. Written as DNA, the CDR3 is TGTGCCAGCAGCCCCGGGACAGGGGGTAATCGCGATGGCTACACCTTC.

The chain couples TRBV9 to TRBJ2-1; a weak D match, TRBD1 (6 bases). The CDR3 extends over 14 amino acids. Germline CDR1 and CDR2: SGDLS and YYNGEE. With 4 bases removed from V and 3 bases from J, the gap between germline ends came to 11 bases. The CDR3 sequence: CASSSDRFYNEQFF. DNA for the CDR3: TGTGCCAGCAGCTCAGACAGGTTCTACAATGAGCAGTTCTTC.

The chain has TRBV3-1 (or the pseudogene TRBV3-2) and TRBJ2-2; possible D gene TRBD2, 6 bases. Trimming shortened V by 4 bases and J by 3 bases, and 18 bases separated the two germline ends. The CDR3 length is 17 residues. Germline CDR1 and CDR2: LGHDT and YNNKEL (reference sequence). The CDR3 DNA is TGTGCCAGCAGCCCCTTAGGGTTACTAGCAGACACCGGGGAGCTGTTTTTT. The encoded protein is CASSPLGLLADTGELFF.

The J gene is TRBJ2-7, the V gene TRBV21-1; the listed D gene, TRBD1, was not tested against the DNA. TRBV21-1 is deemed a pseudogene. The CDR3 has 15 amino acids. CDR3 nucleotides: TGTGCCAGCAGCAAAGGCGGGACAGGGGGCCACGAGCAGTACTTC. Amino acid sequence: CASSKGGTGGHEQYF.

Only one count was recorded for this clone. The rearrangement joins TRBV19 to TRBJ1-3; D gene uncertain. The CDR3 is 15 amino acids. Trimming removed 5 bases at V and 0 bases at J, with 11 bases between. Germline-derived CDR1 and CDR2 are LNHDA and SQIVND (reference sequence). CDR3 nucleotide sequence: TGTGCCAGTAGTTCCCGACATATCTCTGGAAACACCATATATTTT. The encoded protein is CASSSRHISGNTIYF.

The gene calls are TRBV3-1 (or the pseudogene TRBV3-2) and TRBJ1-1; possibly TRBD1 for D (5 bases). Germline assignment: CDR1 LGHDT and CDR2 YNNKEL (reference sequence). The V end was cut by 0 bases, the J end by 5 bases, with 10 bases between. The CDR3 extends over 14 amino acids. The CDR3 loop is CASSQDWGGTEAFF. The CDR3, as DNA: TGTGCCAGCAGCCAAGATTGGGGGGGGACTGAAGCTTTCTTT.

CDR3 DNA sequence: TGTGCCACCGATAAGGGGGCGCCCGATCAGCCCCAGCATTTT. It specifies CATDKGAPDQPQHF. The J gene is TRBJ1-5, the V gene TRBV21-1; the table names TRBD1, a call not compared with the DNA. TRBV21-1 is a pseudogene locus. The length of the CDR3 is 14 residues.

The chain is built from TRBV5-6 and TRBJ1-2, with D unclear. The CDR3 extends over 11 amino acids. The V and J ends lost 4 bases and 5 bases respectively, with 6 bases between them. Germline CDR1 reads SGHDT; CDR2 reads YYEEEE. The CDR3: CASSLGYGYTF. The CDR3 bases are TGTGCCAGCAGCCTCGGGTATGGCTACACCTTC.

This chain connects TRBV7-6 to TRBJ2-1; TRBD1 is a possible D gene (6 bases). From germline, CDR1 is SGHVS and CDR2 FNYEAQ. V dropped 5 bases and J dropped 3 bases, with 14 bases sitting between them. The CDR3 runs to 15 residues. CDR3 in amino acids: CASSNGQTNYNEQFF. DNA for the CDR3: TGTGCCAGCAGCAACGGACAGACCAACTACAATGAGCAGTTCTTC. The complete variable domain, with remaining parts taken from reference TRBV7-6 and TRBJ2-1, reads GAGVSQSPRYKVTKRGQDVALRCDPISGHVSLYWYRQALGQGPEFLTYFNYEAQQDKSGLPNDRFSAERPEGSISTLTIQRTEQRDSAMYRCASSNGQTNYNEQFFGPGTRLTVL.